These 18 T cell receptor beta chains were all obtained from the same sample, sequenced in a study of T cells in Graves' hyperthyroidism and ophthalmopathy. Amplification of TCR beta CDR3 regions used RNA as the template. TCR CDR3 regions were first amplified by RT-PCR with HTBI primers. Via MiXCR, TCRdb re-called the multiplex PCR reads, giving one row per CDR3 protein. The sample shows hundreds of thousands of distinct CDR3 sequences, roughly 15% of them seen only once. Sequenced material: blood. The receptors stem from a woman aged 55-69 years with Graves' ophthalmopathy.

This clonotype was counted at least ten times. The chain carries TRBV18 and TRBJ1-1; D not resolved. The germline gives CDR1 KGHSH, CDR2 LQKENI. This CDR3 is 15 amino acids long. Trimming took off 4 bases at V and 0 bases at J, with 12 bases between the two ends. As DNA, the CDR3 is TGTGCCAGCTCACTAGGAAGGCTGGTGAACACTGAAGCTTTCTTT. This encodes CASSLGRLVNTEAFF.

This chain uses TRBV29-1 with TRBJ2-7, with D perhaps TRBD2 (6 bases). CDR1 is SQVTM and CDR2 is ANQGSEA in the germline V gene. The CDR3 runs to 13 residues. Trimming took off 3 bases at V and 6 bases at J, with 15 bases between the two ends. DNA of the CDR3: TGCAGCGTTGACAACAGCTTGGGGGGCGAGCAGTACTTC. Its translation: CSVDNSLGGEQYF.

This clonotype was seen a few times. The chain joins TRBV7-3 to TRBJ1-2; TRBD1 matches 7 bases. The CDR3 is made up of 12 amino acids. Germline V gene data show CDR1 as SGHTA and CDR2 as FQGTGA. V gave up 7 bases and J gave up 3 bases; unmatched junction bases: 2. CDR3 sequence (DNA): TGTGCCAGCAACGACAGGGACTATGGCTACACCTTC. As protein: CASNDRDYGYTF.

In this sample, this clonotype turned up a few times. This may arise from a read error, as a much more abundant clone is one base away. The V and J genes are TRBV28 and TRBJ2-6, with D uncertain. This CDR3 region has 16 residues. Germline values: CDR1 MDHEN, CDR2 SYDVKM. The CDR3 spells CANSWVSRSGANVLTF. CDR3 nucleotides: TGTGCCAACAGTTGGGTCAGCCGCTCTGGGGCCAACGTCCTGACTTTC.

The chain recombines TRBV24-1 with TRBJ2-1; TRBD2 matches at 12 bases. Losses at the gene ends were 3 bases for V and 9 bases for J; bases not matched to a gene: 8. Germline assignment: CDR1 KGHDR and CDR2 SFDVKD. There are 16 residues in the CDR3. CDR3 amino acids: CATSDPSGRARGEQFF. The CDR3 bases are TGTGCCACCAGTGATCCTAGCGGGAGGGCCAGGGGTGAGCAGTTCTTC.

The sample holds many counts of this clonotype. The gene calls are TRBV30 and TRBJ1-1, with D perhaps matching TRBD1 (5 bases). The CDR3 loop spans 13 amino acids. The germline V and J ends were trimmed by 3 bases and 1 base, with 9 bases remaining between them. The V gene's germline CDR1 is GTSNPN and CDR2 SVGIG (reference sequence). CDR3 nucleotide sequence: TGTGCCTGGAGGGTGGGACCGAACACTGAAGCTTTCTTT. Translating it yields CAWRVGPNTEAFF. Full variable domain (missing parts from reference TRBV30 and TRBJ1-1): SQTIHQWPATLVQPVGSPLSLECTVEGTSNPNLYWYRQAAGRGLQLLFYSVGIGQISSEVPQNLSASRPQDRQFILSSKKLLLSDSGFYLCAWRVGPNTEAFFGQGTRLTVV.

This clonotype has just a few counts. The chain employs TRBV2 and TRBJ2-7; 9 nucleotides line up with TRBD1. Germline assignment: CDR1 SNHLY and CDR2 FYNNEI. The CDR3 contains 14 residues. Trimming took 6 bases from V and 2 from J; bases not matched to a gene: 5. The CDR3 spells CASRLGQGTYEQYF. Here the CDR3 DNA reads TGTGCCAGCAGGTTGGGACAGGGCACCTACGAGCAGTACTTC.

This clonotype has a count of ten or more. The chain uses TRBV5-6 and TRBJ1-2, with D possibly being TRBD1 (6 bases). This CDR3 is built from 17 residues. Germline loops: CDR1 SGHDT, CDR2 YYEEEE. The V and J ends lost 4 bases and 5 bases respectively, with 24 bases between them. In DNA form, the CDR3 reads TGTGCCAGCAGCCGAACAAACTTCAGGGGACTGTGGTATGGCTACACCTTC. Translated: CASSRTNFRGLWYGYTF.

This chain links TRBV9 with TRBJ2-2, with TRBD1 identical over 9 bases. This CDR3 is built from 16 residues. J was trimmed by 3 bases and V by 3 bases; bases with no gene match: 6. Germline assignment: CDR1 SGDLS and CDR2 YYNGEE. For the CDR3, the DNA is TGTGCCAGCAGCGCGACTACAGGGGGCGACACCGGGGAGCTGTTTTTT. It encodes CASSATTGGDTGELFF.

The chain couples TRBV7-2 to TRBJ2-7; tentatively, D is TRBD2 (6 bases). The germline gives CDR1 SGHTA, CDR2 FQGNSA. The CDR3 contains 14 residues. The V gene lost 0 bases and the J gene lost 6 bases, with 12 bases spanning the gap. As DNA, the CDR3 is TGTGCCAGCAGCTTAGCAGCGGGCAAACTCGAGCAGTACTTC. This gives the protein CASSLAAGKLEQYF.

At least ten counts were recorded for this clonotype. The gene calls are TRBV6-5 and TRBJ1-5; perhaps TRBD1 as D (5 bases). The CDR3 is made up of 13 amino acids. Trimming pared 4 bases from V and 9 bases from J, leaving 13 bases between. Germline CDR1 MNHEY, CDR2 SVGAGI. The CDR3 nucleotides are TGTGCCAGCAGTTCCCCAAGGCAGGGGCCCCAGCATTTT. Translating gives CASSSPRQGPQHF.

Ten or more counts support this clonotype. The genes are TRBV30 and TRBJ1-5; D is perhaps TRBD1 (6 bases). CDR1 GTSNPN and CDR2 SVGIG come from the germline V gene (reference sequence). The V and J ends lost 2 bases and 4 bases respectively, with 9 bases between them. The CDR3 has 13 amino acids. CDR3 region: CAWSPGQNQPQHF. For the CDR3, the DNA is TGTGCCTGGAGTCCAGGACAGAATCAGCCCCAGCATTTT.

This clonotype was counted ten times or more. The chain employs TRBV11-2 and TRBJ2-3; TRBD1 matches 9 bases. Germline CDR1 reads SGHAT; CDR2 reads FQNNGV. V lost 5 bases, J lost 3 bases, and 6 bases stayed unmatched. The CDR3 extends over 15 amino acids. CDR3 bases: TGTGCCAGCAGCCCCTGGGACAGGGAAACAGATACGCAGTATTTT. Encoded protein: CASSPWDRETDTQYF.

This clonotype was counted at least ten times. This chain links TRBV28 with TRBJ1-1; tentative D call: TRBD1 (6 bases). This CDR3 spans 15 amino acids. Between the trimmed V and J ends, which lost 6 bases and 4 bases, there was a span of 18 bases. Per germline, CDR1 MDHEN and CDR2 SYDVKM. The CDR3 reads CASSPGGLRSTEAFF. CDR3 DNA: TGTGCCAGCAGCCCCGGGGGGCTTAGGTCCACTGAAGCTTTCTTT. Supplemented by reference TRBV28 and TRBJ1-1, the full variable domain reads DVKVTQSSRYLVKRTGEKVFLECVQDMDHENMFWYRQDPGLGLRLIYFSYDVKMKEKGDIPEGYSVSREKKERFSLILESASTNQTSMYLCASSPGGLRSTEAFFGQGTRLTVV.

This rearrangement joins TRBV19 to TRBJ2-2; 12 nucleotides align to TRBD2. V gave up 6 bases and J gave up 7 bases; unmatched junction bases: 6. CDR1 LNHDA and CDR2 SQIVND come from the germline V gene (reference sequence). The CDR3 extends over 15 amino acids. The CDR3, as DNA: TGTGCCAGTAGGACTAGCGGGAGTAGGGGCGGGGAGCTGTTTTTT. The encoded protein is CASRTSGSRGGELFF.

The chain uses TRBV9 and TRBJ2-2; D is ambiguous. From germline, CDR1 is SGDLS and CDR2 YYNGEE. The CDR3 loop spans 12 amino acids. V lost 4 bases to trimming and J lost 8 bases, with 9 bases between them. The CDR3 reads CASSPIQGELFF. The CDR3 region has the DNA TGTGCCAGCAGCCCAATTCAGGGGGAGCTGTTTTTT.

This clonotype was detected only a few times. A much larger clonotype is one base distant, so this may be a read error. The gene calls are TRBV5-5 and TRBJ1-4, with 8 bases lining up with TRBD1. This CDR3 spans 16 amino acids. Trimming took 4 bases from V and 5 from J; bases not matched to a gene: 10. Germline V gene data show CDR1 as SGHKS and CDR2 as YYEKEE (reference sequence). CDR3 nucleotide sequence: TGTGCCAGCAGCCTTACCTCAGGGGGCGCGAATGAAAAACTGTTTTTT. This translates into CASSLTSGGANEKLFF.

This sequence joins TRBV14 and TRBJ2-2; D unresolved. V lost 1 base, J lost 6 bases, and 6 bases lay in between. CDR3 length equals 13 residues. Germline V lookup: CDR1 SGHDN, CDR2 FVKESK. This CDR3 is CASSQAGPGELFF. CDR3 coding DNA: TGTGCCAGCAGCCAAGCAGGTCCCGGGGAGCTGTTTTTT.